What follows describes a single T cell receptor beta chain. Its antigen is not identified. In TCRdb, the reads were re-called with MiXCR into one record per CDR3 protein. The sample comprises 830,000 or so distinct CDR3 sequences, around a third of which are singletons, and over 10% rests with the top ten. The data originate from a study of T cell repertoires in cytomegalovirus infection. Across the whole study: Epitope selection comprised recently identified HLA-C-restricted CMV epitopes and well-studied HLA-B-restricted CMV epitopes.

Study-wide points: Within the response measured ex vivo, HLA-C-restricted CMV-specific TCR beta clonotypes were dominant. The study identified carriers of CMV plus the relevant HLA from cumulative public TCR beta family frequency.

V lost 8 bases to trimming and J lost 1 base, with 11 bases between them. Germline CDR1 and CDR2: SEHNR and FQNEAQ (reference sequence). CDR3 length: 14 amino acids. Sample: cultured CD8+ T cells from PBMCs, taken from culture after CMV antigen stimulation. This chain uses TRBV7-9 with TRBJ2-2, with unresolved D. This TCR was recovered from a human donor in good health (CMV status not recorded). Some clones in this sample may be carry-over from other donors' samples. The CDR3 spells CASQAQVNTGELFF. CDR3 sequence (DNA): TGTGCCAGCCAGGCGCAGGTGAACACCGGGGAGCTGTTTTTT.